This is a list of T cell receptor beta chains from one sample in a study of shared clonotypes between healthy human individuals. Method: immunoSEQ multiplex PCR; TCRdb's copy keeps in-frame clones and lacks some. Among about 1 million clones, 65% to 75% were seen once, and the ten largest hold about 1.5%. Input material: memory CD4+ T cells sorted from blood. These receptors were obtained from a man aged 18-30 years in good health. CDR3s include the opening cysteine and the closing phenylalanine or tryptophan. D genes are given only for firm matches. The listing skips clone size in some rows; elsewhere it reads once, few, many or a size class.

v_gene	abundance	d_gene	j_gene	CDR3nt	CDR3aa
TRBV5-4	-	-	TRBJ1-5	TGTGCCAGCAGCTTGGACAGGGCTCAGCCCCAGCATTTT	CASSLDRAQPQHF
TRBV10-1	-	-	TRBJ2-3	TGCGCCAGCAGTATTCAACTGGTCGGCGTCACGAGCACAGATACGCAGTATTTT	CASSIQLVGVTSTDTQYF
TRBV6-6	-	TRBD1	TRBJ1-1	TGTGCCAGCAGTTACCGAGGGGGCTCAACACTTTTAGAAGCTTTCTTT	CASSYRGGSTLLEAFF
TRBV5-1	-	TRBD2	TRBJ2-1	TGCGCCAGCAGTGAAGAACTAGCGGGAGGTGGGATGGTGTATGAGCAGTTCTTC	CASSEELAGGGMVYEQFF
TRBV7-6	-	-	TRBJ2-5	TGTGCCAGCAGCTTAGAGAGGGGCGCCCAGTACTTC	CASSLERGAQYF
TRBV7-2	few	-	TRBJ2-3	TGTGCCAGCAGCTTAGGGACCACAGATACGCAGTATTTT	CASSLGTTDTQYF
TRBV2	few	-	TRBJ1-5	TGTGCCAGCAGTGAAGTGTCGGCGTTGCAGCCCCAGCATTTT	CASSEVSALQPQHF
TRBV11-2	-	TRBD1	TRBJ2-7	TGTGCCAGCACATCGCCCGGGACAGTGGTCTACGAGCAGTACTTC	CASTSPGTVVYEQYF
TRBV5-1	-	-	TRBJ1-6	TGCGCCAGCAGCTTGGATGATCCGAATTCACCCCTCCACTTT	CASSLDDPNSPLHF
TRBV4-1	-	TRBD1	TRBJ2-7	TGCGCCAGCAGCCCTGACCTGGGACAGCCCTACGAGCAGTACTTC	CASSPDLGQPYEQYF
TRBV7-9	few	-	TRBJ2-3	TGTGCCAGCAGCTTCATCCCTCCAATACTAGAGGGGTTCACAGATACGCAGTATTTT	CASSFIPPILEGFTDTQYF